This T cell receptor (beta chain) derives from a study of CD8 T cells in ankylosing spondylitis (dated by TCRdb to 2016 to 2017). Background for the entire study: The study set out to find disease-linked TCR variants by profiling T cell receptor beta repertoires in ankylosing spondylitis patients and healthy donors. Peripheral blood samples were taken, and synovial fluid was additionally collected from ankylosing spondylitis patients. The full study cohort comprised 25 ankylosing spondylitis patients and 85 to 120 healthy donors. Study-wide findings and limitations: A CD8+ phenotype was shown by the disease-linked clones, which were found at relatively low frequencies in peripheral blood. Blood from ankylosing spondylitis patients appeared to be characterized by a TCR beta motif composed of eight highly homologous amino acid variants. Some motif variants had previously been reported in the synovial fluid and blood of reactive arthritis patients, which suggests shared mechanisms of disease initiation. The disease-linked clones were reported as significantly enriched in matched synovial fluid samples from ankylosing spondylitis patients.

The CDR3, from cysteine to phenylalanine, totals 14 residues. The DNA shown is the 42-base CDR3, in frame from base 1. CDR1 is given as MGHDK and CDR2 as SYGVNS, both from the germline V gene. From V the trimming removes 0 bases and from J it removes 8 bases, while the gene matches leave 3 bases of the junction unaccounted for. The sample holds a few counts of this clonotype. The specificity of this receptor is unknown. Per-nucleotide qualities are absent, and no much larger clonotype sits a single base away. The data were produced on an Illumina HiSeq 2500. Quantitative 5'-RACE with molecular barcodes was the method used to prepare the TCR beta libraries. The original pipeline was this. A new computational method based on a probabilistic model of VDJ rearrangement was used to identify disease-linked TCR variants. TCRdb trimmed public reads at Q25 via fastp, called clones via MiXCR and kept in-frame beta chains. Every CDR3 protein is listed once, alongside the most common genes and DNA of its rows. V and J calls and clone size were set by TCRdb, not the authors. The sample table holds approximately 150,000 distinct CDR3 sequences, of which 17% were seen once. The leading ten clones occupy about 30% of the sample.

The rearrangement joined TRBV25-1 to TRBJ1-1, and TRBD1 aligns with 10 junction nucleotides. Sequencing was done on a sample of blood, either unsorted or a sorted T cell fraction (not recorded which). The sequence was obtained from a male donor with ankylosing spondylitis. The CDR3 has the sequence CASSEYGTGEEAFF. The DNA sequence is as follows: TGTGCCAGCAGTGAATACGGGACAGGGGAAGAAGCTTTCTTT.